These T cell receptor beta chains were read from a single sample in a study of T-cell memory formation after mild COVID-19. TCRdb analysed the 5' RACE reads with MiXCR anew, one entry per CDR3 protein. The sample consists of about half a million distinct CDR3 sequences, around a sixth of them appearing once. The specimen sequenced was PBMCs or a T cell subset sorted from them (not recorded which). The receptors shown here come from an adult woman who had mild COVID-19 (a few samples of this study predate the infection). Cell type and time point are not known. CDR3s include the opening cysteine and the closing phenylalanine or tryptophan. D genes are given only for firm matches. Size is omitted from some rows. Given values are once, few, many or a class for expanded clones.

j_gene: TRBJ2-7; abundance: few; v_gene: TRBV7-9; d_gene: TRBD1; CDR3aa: CASSTEPGQGIFYEQYF; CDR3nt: TGTGCCAGCAGCACGGAACCGGGACAGGGGATTTTCTACGAGCAGTACTTC
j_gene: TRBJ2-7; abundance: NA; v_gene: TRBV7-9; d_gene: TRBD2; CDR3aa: CASSLGEGRSYEQYF; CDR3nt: TGTGCCAGCAGCTTAGGGGAGGGACGGAGCTACGAGCAGTACTTC
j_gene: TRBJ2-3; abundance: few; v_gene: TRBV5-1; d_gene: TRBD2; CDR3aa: CASSFILAGDTQYF; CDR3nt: TGCGCCAGCAGCTTTATACTAGCGGGAGATACGCAGTATTTT
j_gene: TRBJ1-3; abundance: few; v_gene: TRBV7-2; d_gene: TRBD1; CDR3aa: CASSDYGDRGRTGNTIYF; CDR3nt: TGTGCCAGCAGCGATTACGGGGACAGGGGGCGCACTGGAAACACCATATATTTT
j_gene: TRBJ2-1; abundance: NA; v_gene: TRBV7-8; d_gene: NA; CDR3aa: CASSLVLRGYNEQFF; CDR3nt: TGTGCCAGCAGCTTAGTGCTTAGGGGCTACAATGAGCAGTTCTTC
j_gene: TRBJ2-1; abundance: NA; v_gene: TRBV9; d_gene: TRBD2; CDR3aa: CASSVRPTSVNEQFF; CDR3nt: TGTGCCAGCAGCGTCCGTCCGACTAGCGTGAATGAGCAGTTCTTC
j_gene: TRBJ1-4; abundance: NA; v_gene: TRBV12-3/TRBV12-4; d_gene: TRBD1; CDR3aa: CASSFAGGREKLFF; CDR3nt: TGTGCCAGCAGTTTTGCAGGGGGCCGAGAAAAACTGTTTTTT
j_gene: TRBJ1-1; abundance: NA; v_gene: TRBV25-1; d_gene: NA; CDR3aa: CASSGDTKAFF; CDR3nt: TGTGCCAGCAGTGGAGACACCAAAGCTTTCTTT
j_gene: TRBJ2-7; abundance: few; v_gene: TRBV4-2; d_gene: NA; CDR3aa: CASSQGTGPWPEQYF; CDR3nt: TGTGCCAGCAGCCAGGGGACTGGACCGTGGCCCGAGCAGTACTTC
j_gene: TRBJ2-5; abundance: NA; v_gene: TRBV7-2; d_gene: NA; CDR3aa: CASSIWDQETQYF; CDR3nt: TGTGCCAGCTCTATTTGGGATCAAGAGACCCAGTACTTC
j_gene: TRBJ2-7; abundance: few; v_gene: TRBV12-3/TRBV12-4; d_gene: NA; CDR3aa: CASSLQDASSYEQYF; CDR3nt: TGTGCCAGCAGTTTACAGGACGCCAGCTCCTACGAGCAGTACTTC
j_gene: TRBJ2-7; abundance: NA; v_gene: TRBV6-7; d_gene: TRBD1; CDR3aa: CASSIQDRGAYEQYF; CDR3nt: TGTGCCAGCAGTATACAGGACAGGGGAGCCTACGAGCAGTACTTC
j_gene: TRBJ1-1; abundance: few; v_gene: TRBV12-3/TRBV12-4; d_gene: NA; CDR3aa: CASSPDGPGTEAFF; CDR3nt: TGTGCCAGCAGCCCAGACGGGCCGGGCACTGAAGCTTTCTTT
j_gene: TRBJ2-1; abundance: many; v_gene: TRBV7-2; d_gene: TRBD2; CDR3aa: CASSLGLAMDEQFF; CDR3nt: TGTGCCAGCAGCTTAGGACTAGCGATGGATGAGCAGTTCTTC
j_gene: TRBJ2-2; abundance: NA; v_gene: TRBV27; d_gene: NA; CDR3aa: CASRTVRTGELFF; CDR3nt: TGTGCCAGCAGGACAGTAAGGACCGGGGAGCTGTTTTTT
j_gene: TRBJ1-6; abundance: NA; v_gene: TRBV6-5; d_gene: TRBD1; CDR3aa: CASSYQQGVVNSPLHF; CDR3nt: TGTGCCAGCAGTTACCAACAGGGGGTTGTAAATTCACCCCTCCACTTT
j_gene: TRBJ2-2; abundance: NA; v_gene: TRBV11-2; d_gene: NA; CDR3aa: CASSLKWVLSGPRKNTGELFF; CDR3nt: TGTGCCAGCAGCTTAAAATGGGTATTGAGCGGCCCGCGGAAAAACACCGGGGAGCTGTTTTTT
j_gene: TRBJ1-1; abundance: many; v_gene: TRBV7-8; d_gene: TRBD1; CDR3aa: CASSLGTGGATEAFF; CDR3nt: TGTGCCAGCAGCTTAGGGACAGGAGGGGCCACTGAAGCTTTCTTT
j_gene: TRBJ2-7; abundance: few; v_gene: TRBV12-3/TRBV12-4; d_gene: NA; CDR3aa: CASTLRGWGEQYF; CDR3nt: TGTGCCAGCACTTTAAGAGGGTGGGGCGAGCAGTACTTC
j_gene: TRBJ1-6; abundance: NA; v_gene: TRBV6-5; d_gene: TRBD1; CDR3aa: CASSTGTGVGSPLHF; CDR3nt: TGTGCCAGCAGTACCGGGACAGGGGTCGGATCACCCCTCCACTTT
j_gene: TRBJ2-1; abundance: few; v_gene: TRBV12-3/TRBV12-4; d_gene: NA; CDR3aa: CASSFLGYEQFF; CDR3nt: TGTGCCAGCAGTTTTTTGGGGTACGAGCAGTTCTTC
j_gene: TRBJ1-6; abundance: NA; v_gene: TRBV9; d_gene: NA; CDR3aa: CASSPTGSSYNSPLHF; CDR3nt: TGTGCCAGCAGCCCCACAGGGAGCTCCTATAATTCACCCCTCCACTTT
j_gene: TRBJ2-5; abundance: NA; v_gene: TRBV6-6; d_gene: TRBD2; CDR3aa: CASSYVSGRAGGQETQYF; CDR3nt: TGTGCCAGCAGTTACGTGAGCGGGAGGGCCGGGGGGCAAGAGACCCAGTACTTC
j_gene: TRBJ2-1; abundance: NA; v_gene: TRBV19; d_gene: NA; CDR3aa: CASSPRDKEGYEQFF; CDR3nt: TGTGCCAGTAGCCCCCGGGACAAGGAGGGGTATGAGCAGTTCTTC
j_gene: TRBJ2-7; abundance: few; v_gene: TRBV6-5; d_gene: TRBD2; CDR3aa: CASRRGLTFFEQYF; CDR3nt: TGTGCCAGCAGGCGGGGACTAACCTTCTTCGAGCAGTACTTC
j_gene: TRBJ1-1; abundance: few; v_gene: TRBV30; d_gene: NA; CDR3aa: CAWRRRNTEAFF; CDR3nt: TGTGCCTGGAGGAGGCGGAACACTGAAGCTTTCTTT
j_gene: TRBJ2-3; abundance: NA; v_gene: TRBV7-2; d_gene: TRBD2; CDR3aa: CASRSGTRGNTDTQYF; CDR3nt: TGTGCCAGCAGATCGGGGACTAGGGGAAATACAGATACGCAGTATTTT
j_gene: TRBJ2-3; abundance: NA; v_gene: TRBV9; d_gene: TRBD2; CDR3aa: CASSEKPGLLSTDTQYF; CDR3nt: TGTGCCAGCAGCGAAAAGCCGGGACTATTAAGCACAGATACGCAGTATTTT
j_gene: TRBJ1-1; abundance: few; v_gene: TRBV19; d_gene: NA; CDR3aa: CASSTLSTANTEAFF; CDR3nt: TGTGCCAGTAGCACCCTATCGACCGCTAACACTGAAGCTTTCTTT
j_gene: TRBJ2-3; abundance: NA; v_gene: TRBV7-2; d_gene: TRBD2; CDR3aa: CASRSSSGGYTDTQYF; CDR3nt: TGTGCCAGCAGATCTTCTAGCGGGGGGTACACAGATACGCAGTATTTT
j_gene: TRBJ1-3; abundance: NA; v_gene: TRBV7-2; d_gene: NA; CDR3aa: CASSLVQGGNTIYF; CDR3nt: TGTGCCAGCAGCTTAGTCCAGGGTGGAAACACCATATATTTT